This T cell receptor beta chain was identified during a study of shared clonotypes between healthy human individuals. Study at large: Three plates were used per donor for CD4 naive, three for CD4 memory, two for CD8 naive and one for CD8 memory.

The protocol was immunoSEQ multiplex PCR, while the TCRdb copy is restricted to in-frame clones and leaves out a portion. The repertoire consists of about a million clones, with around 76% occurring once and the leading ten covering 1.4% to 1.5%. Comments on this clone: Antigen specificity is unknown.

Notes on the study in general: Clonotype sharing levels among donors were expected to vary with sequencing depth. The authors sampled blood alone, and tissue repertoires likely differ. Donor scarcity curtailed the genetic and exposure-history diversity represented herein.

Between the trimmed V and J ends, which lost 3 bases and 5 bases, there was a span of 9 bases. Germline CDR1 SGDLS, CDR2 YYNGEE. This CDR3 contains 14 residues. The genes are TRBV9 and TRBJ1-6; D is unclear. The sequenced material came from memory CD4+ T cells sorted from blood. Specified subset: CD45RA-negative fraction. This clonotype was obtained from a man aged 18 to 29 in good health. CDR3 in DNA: TGTGCCAGCAGCGGCGGACGGAATAATTCACCCCTCCACTTT. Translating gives CASSGGRNNSPLHF.